Sequencing of this T cell receptor (beta chain) was carried out in a study of cytomegalovirus exposure and HLA in healthy donors. Findings of the study overall: The number of N-insertions in an Asian-associated ancestry cluster was reportedly below the approximately 600-donor mean in a later analysis. Whilst most TCR sequences proved rare, a subset of public TCRs occurred across many donors. Later analysis identified a missense DCLRE1C variant that was linked to TCR beta V- and J-gene trimming.

V was clipped by 6 bases and J by 3 bases; unmatched bases: 4. The CDR3 runs to 13 residues. Germline V gene data show CDR1 as MNHEY and CDR2 as SVGAGI. The PCR contained 60 Vbeta and 13 Jbeta primers. Authors' processing steps: An analysis that came later counted tens of millions of unique TCR beta chains, 10 million to 11 million shared. Profiled with immunoSEQ multiplex PCR; TCRdb holds only in-frame clones, not every one. D and trimming were read from the DNA, whereas the V and J calls and clone size are those reported in that table. The data hold about 200,000 clones, with 70% to 90% observed a single time. A note on this clone: The antigen remains undetermined.

The sample comprised PBMCs. This receptor was obtained from a man younger than 45 in good health and CMV-seronegative. The chain links TRBV6-5 to TRBJ1-2; 7 bases are a match to TRBD1. CDR3 DNA sequence: TGTGCCAGCAGACGCGGGACAGACTATGGCTACACCTTC. It yields the protein CASRRGTDYGYTF.